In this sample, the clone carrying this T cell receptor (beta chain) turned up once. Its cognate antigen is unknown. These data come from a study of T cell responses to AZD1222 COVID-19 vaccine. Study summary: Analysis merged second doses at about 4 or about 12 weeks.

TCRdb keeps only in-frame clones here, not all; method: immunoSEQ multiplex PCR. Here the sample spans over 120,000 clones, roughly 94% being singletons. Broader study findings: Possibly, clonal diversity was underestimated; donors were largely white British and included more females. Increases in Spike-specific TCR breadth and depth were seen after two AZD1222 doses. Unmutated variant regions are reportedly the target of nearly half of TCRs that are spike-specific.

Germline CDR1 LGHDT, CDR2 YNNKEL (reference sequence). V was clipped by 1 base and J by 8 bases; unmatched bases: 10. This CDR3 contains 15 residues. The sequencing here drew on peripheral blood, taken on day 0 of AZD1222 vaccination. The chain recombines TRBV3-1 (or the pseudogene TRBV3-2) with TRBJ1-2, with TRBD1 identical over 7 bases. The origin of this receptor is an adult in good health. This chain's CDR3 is CASSQVVGGGSGYTF. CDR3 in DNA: TGTGCCAGCAGCCAAGTAGTAGGGGGCGGGTCAGGCTACACCTTC.